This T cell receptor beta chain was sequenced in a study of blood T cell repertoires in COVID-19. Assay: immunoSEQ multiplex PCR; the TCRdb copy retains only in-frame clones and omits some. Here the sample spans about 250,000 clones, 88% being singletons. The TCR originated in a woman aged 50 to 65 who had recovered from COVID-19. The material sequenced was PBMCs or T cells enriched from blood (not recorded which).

This CDR3 reads CASRTGGWLDTQYF. DNA for the CDR3: TGTGCCAGCAGAACAGGGGGCTGGTTGGATACGCAGTATTTT. The chain is built from TRBV27 and TRBJ2-3; 9 nucleotides agree with TRBD1. CDR3 size: 14 residues. Unmatched junction bases numbered 7, after V lost 6 bases and J lost 6 bases. Germline V gives CDR1 MNHEY, CDR2 SMNVEV (reference sequence).